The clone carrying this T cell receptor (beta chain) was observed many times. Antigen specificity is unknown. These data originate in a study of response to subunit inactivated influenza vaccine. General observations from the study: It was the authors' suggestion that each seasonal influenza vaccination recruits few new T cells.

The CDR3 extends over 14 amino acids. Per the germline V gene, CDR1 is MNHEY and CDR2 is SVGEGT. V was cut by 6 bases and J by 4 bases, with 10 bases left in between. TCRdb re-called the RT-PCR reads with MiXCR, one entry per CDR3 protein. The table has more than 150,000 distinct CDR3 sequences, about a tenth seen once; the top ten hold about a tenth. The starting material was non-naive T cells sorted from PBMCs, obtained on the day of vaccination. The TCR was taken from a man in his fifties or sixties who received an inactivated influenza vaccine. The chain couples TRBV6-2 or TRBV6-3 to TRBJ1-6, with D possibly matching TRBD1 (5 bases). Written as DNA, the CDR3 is TGTGCCAGCAGCCCGGGACGGTATAATTCACCCCTCCACTTT. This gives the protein CASSPGRYNSPLHF.